These 26 T cell receptor beta chains share one sample of origin, sequenced in a study of response to subunit inactivated influenza vaccine. MiXCR, run by TCRdb on the RT-PCR reads, gives a single entry per CDR3 protein. The repertoire holds approximately 700,000 distinct CDR3 sequences, with 15% to 19% as singletons. This specimen was PBMCs from blood, taken 12 days after vaccination. These TCRs come from a middle-aged man who received an inactivated influenza vaccine.

This chain joins TRBV20-1 and TRBJ2-3, with TRBD2 identical over 10 bases. The CDR3 contains 14 residues. V shed 3 bases and J 6 bases; nucleotides not matched to a gene: 6. Germline CDR1 is DFQATT and CDR2 is SNEGSKA (reference sequence). CDR3 DNA sequence: TGCAGTGCTAGGACTAGCGGGCGGGGTGATACGCAGTATTTT. Its translation: CSARTSGRGDTQYF.

The genes are TRBV7-9 and TRBJ2-3, with D tentatively TRBD1 (5 bases). CDR1 and CDR2 from the germline V gene are SEHNR and FQNEAQ (reference sequence). The CDR3 runs 14 residues. Between the trimmed V and J ends, which lost 0 bases and 6 bases, there was a span of 10 bases. DNA for the CDR3: TGTGCCAGCAGCTTAGCGGCATCAGGGGATACGCAGTATTTT. This sequence encodes CASSLAASGDTQYF.

This clonotype was seen a handful of times. The chain carries TRBV20-1 and TRBJ1-4; D is possibly TRBD1 (6 bases). Trimming shortened V by 4 bases and J by 7 bases, and 22 bases separated the two germline ends. There are 16 residues in the CDR3. The V gene's germline CDR1 is DFQATT and CDR2 SNEGSKA (reference sequence). The CDR3, as DNA: TGCAGTGCTAAGCGCCCTAACAGGGATCTTGGTGAAAAACTGTTTTTT. Translated, it gives CSAKRPNRDLGEKLFF.

The gene calls are TRBV20-1 and TRBJ1-1, with 8 positions matching TRBD1. The CDR3 has 15 residues. V dropped 4 bases and J dropped 1; count of bases not matched to a gene: 8. CDR1 is DFQATT, CDR2 SNEGSKA, per germline (reference sequence). CDR3 in DNA: TGCAGTGCTAAAAATACCGGGACAGGGAACACTGAAGCTTTCTTT. Its protein product is CSAKNTGTGNTEAFF.

This clonotype was counted ten times or more. CDR3 coding DNA: TGTGCCAGCAGCTTTGGGACAGGAAATATTCGTACGCAGTATTTT. It is translated as CASSFGTGNIRTQYF. V gene TRBV5-6 combines with J gene TRBJ2-3; 8 nucleotides line up with TRBD1. This CDR3 spans 15 amino acids. V gave up 2 bases and J gave up 8 bases; unmatched junction bases: 10. The germline CDR1 and CDR2 sequences are SGHDT and YYEEEE.

The chain couples TRBV27 to TRBJ2-7; 11 nucleotides align to TRBD2. V lost 4 bases, J lost 2 bases, and 7 bases stayed unmatched. The CDR3 has 16 amino acids. The germline V gene encodes CDR1 MNHEY and CDR2 SMNVEV (reference sequence). The CDR3 nucleotides read TGTGCCAGCAGTTCGGTTGGGACTAGCGGACCCTACGAGCAGTACTTC. Translation gives CASSSVGTSGPYEQYF.

The chain is built from TRBV6-5 and TRBJ2-5; 8 positions match TRBD1. This CDR3 region has 16 residues. V lost 0 bases, J lost 5 bases, and 8 bases stayed unmatched. Germline values: CDR1 MNHEY, CDR2 SVGAGI. CDR3 nucleotides: TGTGCCAGCAGTTACTCGACTGGACAGGGTCCGGAGACCCAGTACTTC. This translates into CASSYSTGQGPETQYF.

This clonotype turned up a few times. The chain combines TRBV4-3 with TRBJ2-7; 15 bases are shared with TRBD2. The CDR3 spans 15 residues. J was trimmed by 7 bases and V by 2 bases; bases with no gene match: 3. Germline V CDR1 and CDR2: LGHNA, YSLEER. Here the CDR3 reads CASSQLGTSGGEQYF. CDR3 bases: TGCGCCAGCAGCCAACTCGGGACTAGCGGGGGGGAGCAGTACTTC.

This clonotype was counted at least ten times. V usage is TRBV12-3 or TRBV12-4 and J usage is TRBJ2-7; D remains unclear. Trimming removed 1 base from V and 2 bases from J, with 6 bases in between. The CDR3 contains 13 residues. The CDR3 sequence is CASSLEGPYEQYF. The DNA of the CDR3 is TGTGCCAGCAGTTTAGAGGGTCCCTACGAGCAGTACTTC.

The chain links TRBV28 to TRBJ2-5; 7 bases align to TRBD1. J lost 8 bases, V lost 9 bases, and 9 bases had no gene match. The CDR3 has 12 amino acids. Germline V gene data show CDR1 as MDHEN and CDR2 as SYDVKM. CDR3 nucleotides: TGTGCCAGTGCGACGGGACAGAAAACCCAGTACTTC. It codes for CASATGQKTQYF.

Notes on this clonotype: The CDR3 ends on some other residue instead of the conserved phenylalanine or tryptophan, so this is likely a read error. V and J are TRBV7-8 and TRBJ1-1, with TRBD1 as a possible D gene (6 bases). Germline V CDR1 and CDR2: SGHVS, FQNEAQ. The V gene lost 5 bases and the J gene lost 1 base, with 17 bases spanning the gap. This CDR3 has 16 residues. The CDR3 DNA sequence: TGTGCCAGCAGCGGGAAAAGGACAGCTGAGAACACTGAAGCTTTCGTT. Translated: CASSGKRTAENTEAFV.

This chain joins TRBV7-9 and TRBJ2-7; TRBD1 agrees at 8 bases. Germline loops: CDR1 SEHNR, CDR2 FQNEAQ (reference sequence). The V gene end was trimmed by 5 bases and the J gene end by 1 base; junction bases not matched to a gene: 10. This CDR3 spans 16 amino acids. In DNA form, the CDR3 reads TGTGCCAGCAGCCCCTTGGGGACAGGTAATTCCTACGAGCAGTACTTC. Encoded protein: CASSPLGTGNSYEQYF.

As DNA, the CDR3 is TGCAGTGCCGGGGACAGGGGATATGAGCAGTTCTTC. It codes for CSAGDRGYEQFF. The gene calls are TRBV20-1 and TRBJ2-1; 10 bases are shared with TRBD1. Germline assignment: CDR1 DFQATT and CDR2 SNEGSKA (reference sequence). The J segment lost 8 bases and the V segment lost 6 bases, leaving 4 bases of the junction unmatched. This CDR3 spans 12 amino acids.

This clonotype showed up just a few times. The chain is built from TRBV29-1 and TRBJ2-7, with TRBD1 identical over 7 bases. The CDR3 covers 13 residues. Germline lookup yields CDR1 SQVTM and CDR2 ANQGSEA. The J segment lost 0 bases and the V segment lost 2 bases, leaving 1 base of the junction unmatched. CDR3 protein: CSVERDSSYEQYF. In DNA, the CDR3 is TGCAGCGTTGAAAGGGACAGCTCCTACGAGCAGTACTTC.

J is TRBJ2-7 and V is TRBV7-9; D not resolved. The CDR3 spans 12 residues. Trimming took 1 base from V and 7 from J, leaving 8 bases between them. Germline V gene sequence: CDR1 SEHNR, CDR2 FQNEAQ (reference sequence). CDR3: CASSLENLEQYF. The CDR3 region has the DNA TGTGCCAGCAGCTTAGAGAACCTGGAGCAGTACTTC.

The V and J genes are TRBV28 and TRBJ1-6; no firm D call. CDR3 length equals 13 residues. The germline V gene encodes CDR1 MDHEN and CDR2 SYDVKM. The V and J ends lost 6 bases and 3 bases respectively, with 6 bases between them. The CDR3 is CASSPVYNSPLHF. Written as DNA, the CDR3 is TGTGCCAGCAGCCCCGTCTATAATTCACCCCTCCACTTT.

This clonotype was detected a few times. V usage is TRBV29-1 and J usage is TRBJ2-1, with 9 bases matching TRBD1. This CDR3 spans 12 amino acids. V shed 7 bases and J 8 bases; nucleotides not matched to a gene: 6. Per germline, CDR1 SQVTM and CDR2 ANQGSEA. The CDR3 region is CSAAGQGDEQFF. The CDR3 coding sequence is TGCAGCGCTGCGGGACAGGGCGATGAGCAGTTCTTC.

The chain combines TRBV7-2 with TRBJ2-7, with D unclear. Germline loops: CDR1 SGHTA, CDR2 FQGNSA. Between the trimmed V and J ends, which lost 1 base and 2 bases, there was a span of 9 bases. The CDR3 sequence is 14 residues long. CDR3 sequence reads: CASSLVRSTYEQYF. The CDR3 nucleotides are TGTGCCAGCAGCTTAGTTAGGTCAACCTACGAGCAGTACTTC.

This sequence joins TRBV10-3 and TRBJ2-1, with D possibly matching TRBD1 (6 bases). In germline, CDR1 is ENHRY, CDR2 SYGVKD. Between the trimmed V and J ends, which lost 4 bases and 7 bases, there was a span of 17 bases. CDR3 length equals 15 residues. The CDR3 sequence: CAISVDGTSGNEQFF. CDR3 sequence (DNA): TGTGCCATCAGTGTCGACGGGACATCAGGGAATGAGCAGTTCTTC.

This chain joins TRBV4-1 and TRBJ2-3, with 11 bases that match TRBD2. The CDR3 loop spans 15 amino acids. After removal of 3 bases from V and 3 bases from J, the junction contained 2 bases not matched to a gene. Germline V gene sequence: CDR1 MGHRA, CDR2 YSYEKL. The CDR3, as DNA: TGCGCCAGCAGCCACCTAGCGGGAGGAACAGATACGCAGTATTTT. Amino acid sequence: CASSHLAGGTDTQYF.

There are many counts of this clonotype. The chain links TRBV12-3 or TRBV12-4 to TRBJ1-5; perhaps TRBD1 as D (6 bases). V lost 7 bases and J 3 bases, leaving 19 bases between the germline ends. The CDR3 is 16 residues long. The CDR3: CASNTGGAGPNQPQHF. CDR3 bases: TGTGCCAGCAACACCGGGGGCGCGGGGCCCAATCAGCCCCAGCATTTT.

This clonotype was seen more than once but under ten times. This chain links TRBV11-1 with TRBJ1-4; 7 nucleotides line up with TRBD1. After removal of 1 base from V and 4 bases from J, the junction contained 12 bases not matched to a gene. The CDR3 sequence is 18 residues long. The germline V gene encodes CDR1 SGHAT and CDR2 FQDESV (reference sequence). CDR3 region: CASSLGPGRGGFNEKLFF. In DNA, the CDR3 is TGTGCCAGCAGCTTAGGCCCCGGGAGAGGGGGCTTTAATGAAAAACTGTTTTTT.

V usage is TRBV28 and J usage is TRBJ2-7; TRBD1 might be the D (6 bases). Germline CDR1 is MDHEN and CDR2 is SYDVKM. Trimming shortened V by 5 bases and J by 1 base, and 15 bases separated the two germline ends. This CDR3 has 15 residues. The CDR3 region has the DNA TGTGCCAGCAGTGAACAGGGACGGCTTTCCTACGAGCAGTACTTC. It is translated as CASSEQGRLSYEQYF.

The chain is built from TRBV30 and TRBJ2-1; TRBD2 matches at 11 bases. The V gene's germline CDR1 is GTSNPN and CDR2 SVGIG (reference sequence). The CDR3 extends over 19 amino acids. Trimming at V came to 0 bases and at J to 7 bases, leaving 17 bases not matched to a gene. The CDR3 reads CAWSVPPALAGVLWNEQFF. Here the CDR3 DNA reads TGTGCCTGGAGTGTACCACCTGCACTAGCGGGAGTCCTATGGAATGAGCAGTTCTTC.

This clonotype has a handful of counts. The J gene is TRBJ2-7, the V gene TRBV3-1; 9 positions match TRBD1. CDR1 is LGHDT and CDR2 is YNNKEL in the germline V gene (reference sequence). The CDR3 totals 15 residues. Unmatched junction bases numbered 2, after V lost 0 bases and J lost 2 bases. DNA of the CDR3: TGTGCCAGCAGCCAAGATGGGACAGGGCCCTACGAGCAGTACTTC. The encoded protein is CASSQDGTGPYEQYF.

The genes are TRBV12-3 or TRBV12-4 and TRBJ1-4, with 7 bases aligning to TRBD1. The CDR3 runs to 14 residues. V was clipped by 5 bases and J by 10 bases; unmatched bases: 10. The CDR3 spells CASSTGTAGGKLFF. The DNA of the CDR3 is TGTGCCAGCAGTACCGGGACAGCAGGCGGAAAACTGTTTTTT.